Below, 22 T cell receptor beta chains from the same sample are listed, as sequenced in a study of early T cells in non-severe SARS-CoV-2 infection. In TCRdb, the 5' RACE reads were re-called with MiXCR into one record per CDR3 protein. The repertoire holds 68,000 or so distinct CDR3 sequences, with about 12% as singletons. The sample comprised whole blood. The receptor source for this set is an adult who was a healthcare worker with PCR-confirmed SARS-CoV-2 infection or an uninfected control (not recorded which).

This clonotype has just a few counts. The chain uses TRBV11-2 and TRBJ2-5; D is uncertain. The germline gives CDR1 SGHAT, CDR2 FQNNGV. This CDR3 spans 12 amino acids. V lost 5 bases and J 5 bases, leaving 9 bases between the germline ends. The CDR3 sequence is CASSHLGETQYF. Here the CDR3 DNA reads TGTGCCAGCAGCCACCTGGGGGAGACCCAGTACTTC.

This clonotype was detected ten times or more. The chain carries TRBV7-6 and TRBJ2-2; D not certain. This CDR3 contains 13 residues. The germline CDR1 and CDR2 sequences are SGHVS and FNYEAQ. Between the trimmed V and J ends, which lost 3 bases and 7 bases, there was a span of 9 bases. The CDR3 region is CASSLNQRGELFF. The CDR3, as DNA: TGTGCCAGCAGCTTGAACCAGCGCGGGGAGCTGTTTTTT.

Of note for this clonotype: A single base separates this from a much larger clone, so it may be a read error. CDR3 in DNA: TGTGCCTGGAACAGGGAAGGTGGCTTCACCTTC. Protein product: CAWNREGGFTF. The chain uses TRBV30 and TRBJ1-2, with D possibly being TRBD1 (6 bases). Germline assignment: CDR1 GTSNPN and CDR2 SVGIG (reference sequence). The length of the CDR3 is 11 residues.

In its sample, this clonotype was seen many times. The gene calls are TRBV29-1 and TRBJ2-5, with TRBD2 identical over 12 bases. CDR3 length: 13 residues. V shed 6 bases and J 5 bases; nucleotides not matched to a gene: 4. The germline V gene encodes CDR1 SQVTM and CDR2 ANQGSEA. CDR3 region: CSVYGTSGETQYF. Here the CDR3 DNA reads TGCAGCGTATACGGGACTAGCGGGGAGACCCAGTACTTC. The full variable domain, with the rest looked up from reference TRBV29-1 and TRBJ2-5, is SAVISQKPSRDICQRGTSLTIQCQVDSQVTMMFWYRQQPGQSLTLIATANQGSEATYESGFVIDKFPISRPNLTFSTLTVSNMSPEDSSIYLCSVYGTSGETQYFGPGTRLLVL.

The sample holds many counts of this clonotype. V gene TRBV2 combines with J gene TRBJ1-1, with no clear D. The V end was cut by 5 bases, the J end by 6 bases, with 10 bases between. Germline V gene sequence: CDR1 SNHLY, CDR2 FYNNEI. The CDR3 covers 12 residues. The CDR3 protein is CASSYEGPEAFF. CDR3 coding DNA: TGTGCCAGCAGTTACGAGGGCCCTGAAGCTTTCTTT. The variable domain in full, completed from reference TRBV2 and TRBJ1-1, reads EPEVTQTPSHQVTQMGQEVILRCVPISNHLYFYWYRQILGQKVEFLVSFYNNEISEKSEIFDDQFSVERPDGSNFTLKIRSTKLEDSAMYFCASSYEGPEAFFGQGTRLTVV.

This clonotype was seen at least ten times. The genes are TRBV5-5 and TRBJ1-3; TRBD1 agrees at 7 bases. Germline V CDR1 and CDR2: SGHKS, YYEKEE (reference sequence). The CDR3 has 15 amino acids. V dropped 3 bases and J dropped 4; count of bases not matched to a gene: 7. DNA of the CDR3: TGTGCCAGCAGCTCCGAACAGGGGAACGGAAACACCATATATTTT. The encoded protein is CASSSEQGNGNTIYF.

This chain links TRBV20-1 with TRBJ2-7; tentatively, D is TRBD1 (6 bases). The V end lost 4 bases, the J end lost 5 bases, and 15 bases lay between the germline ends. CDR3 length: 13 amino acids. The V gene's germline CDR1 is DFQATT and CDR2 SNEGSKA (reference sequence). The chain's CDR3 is CSAIRQDPHEQYF. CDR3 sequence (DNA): TGCAGTGCTATCCGACAGGACCCCCACGAGCAGTACTTC.

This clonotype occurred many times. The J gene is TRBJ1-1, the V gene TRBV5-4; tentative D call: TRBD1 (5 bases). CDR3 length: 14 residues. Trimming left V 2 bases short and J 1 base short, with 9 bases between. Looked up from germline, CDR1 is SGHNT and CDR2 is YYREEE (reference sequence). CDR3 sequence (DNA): TGTGCCAGCAGCTTCGGGGCCGCGAACACTGAAGCTTTCTTT. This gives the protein CASSFGAANTEAFF.

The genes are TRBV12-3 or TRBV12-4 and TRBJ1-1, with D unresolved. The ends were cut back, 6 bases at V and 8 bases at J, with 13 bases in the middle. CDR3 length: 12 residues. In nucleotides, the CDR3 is TGTGCCAGCAGGTATGGCCCGGCAGAAGCTTTCTTT. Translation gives CASRYGPAEAFF.

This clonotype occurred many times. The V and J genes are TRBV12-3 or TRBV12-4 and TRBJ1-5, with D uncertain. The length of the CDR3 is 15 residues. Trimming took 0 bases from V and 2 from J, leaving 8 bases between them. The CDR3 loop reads CASSLAGGGNQPQHF. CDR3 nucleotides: TGTGCCAGCAGTTTAGCAGGCGGGGGCAATCAGCCCCAGCATTTT.

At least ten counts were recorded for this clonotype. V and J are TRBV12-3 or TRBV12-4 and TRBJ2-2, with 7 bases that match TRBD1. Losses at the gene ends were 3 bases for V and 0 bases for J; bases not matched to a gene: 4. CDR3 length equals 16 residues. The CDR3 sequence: CASSLGQMANTGELFF. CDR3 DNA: TGTGCCAGCAGTTTGGGACAGATGGCGAACACCGGGGAGCTGTTTTTT.

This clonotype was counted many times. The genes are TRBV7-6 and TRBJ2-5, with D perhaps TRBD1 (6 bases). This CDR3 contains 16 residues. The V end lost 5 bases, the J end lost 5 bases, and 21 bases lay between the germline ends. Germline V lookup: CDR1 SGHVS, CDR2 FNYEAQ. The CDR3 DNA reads TGTGCCAGCAGCGGAGCCGGACAGAGGGCCCGGGAGACCCAGTACTTC. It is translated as CASSGAGQRARETQYF. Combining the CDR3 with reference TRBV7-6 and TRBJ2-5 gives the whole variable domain GAGVSQSPRYKVTKRGQDVALRCDPISGHVSLYWYRQALGQGPEFLTYFNYEAQQDKSGLPNDRFSAERPEGSISTLTIQRTEQRDSAMYRCASSGAGQRARETQYFGPGTRLLVL.

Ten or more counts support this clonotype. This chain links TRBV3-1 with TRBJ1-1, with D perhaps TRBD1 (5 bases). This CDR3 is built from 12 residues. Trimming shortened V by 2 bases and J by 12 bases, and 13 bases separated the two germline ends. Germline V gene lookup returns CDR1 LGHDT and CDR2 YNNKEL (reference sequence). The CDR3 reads CASSQSTGETFF. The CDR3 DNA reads TGTGCCAGCAGCCAAAGTACAGGCGAGACTTTCTTT.

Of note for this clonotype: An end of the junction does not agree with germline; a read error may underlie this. The CDR3 DNA reads TGTGCCTGGAGTCCAGGGGGCTTCCCCGCCCCACTCCGCTTT. Translation: CAWSPGGFPAPLRF. V usage is TRBV30 and J usage is TRBJ1-6, with TRBD1 matching over 8 bases. Germline-derived CDR1 and CDR2 are GTSNPN and SVGIG (reference sequence). This CDR3 has 14 amino acids.

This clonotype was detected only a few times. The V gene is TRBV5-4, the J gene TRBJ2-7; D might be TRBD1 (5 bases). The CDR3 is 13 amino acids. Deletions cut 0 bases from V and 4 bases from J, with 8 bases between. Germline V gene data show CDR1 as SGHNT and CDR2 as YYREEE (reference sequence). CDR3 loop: CASSLDPGYEQYF. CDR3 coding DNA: TGTGCCAGCAGCTTGGATCCAGGGTACGAGCAGTACTTC.

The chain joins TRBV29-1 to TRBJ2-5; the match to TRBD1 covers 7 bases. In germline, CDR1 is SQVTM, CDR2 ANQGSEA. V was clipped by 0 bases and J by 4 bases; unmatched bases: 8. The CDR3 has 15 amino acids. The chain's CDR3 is CSVEDRQGLRETQYF. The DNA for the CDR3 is TGCAGCGTTGAAGATCGACAGGGCCTACGAGAGACCCAGTACTTC.

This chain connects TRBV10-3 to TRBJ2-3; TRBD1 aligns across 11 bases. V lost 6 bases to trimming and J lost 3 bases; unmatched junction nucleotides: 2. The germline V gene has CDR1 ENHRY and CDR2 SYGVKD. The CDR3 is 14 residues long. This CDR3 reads CAIRDRGLTDTQYF. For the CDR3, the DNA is TGTGCCATCAGGGACAGGGGGCTAACAGATACGCAGTATTTT.

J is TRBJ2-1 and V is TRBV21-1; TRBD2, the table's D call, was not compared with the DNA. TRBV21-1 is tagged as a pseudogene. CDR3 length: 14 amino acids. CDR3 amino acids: CASSKRASYNEQFF. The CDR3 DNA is TGTGCCAGCAGCAAAAGGGCTAGTTACAATGAGCAGTTCTTC.

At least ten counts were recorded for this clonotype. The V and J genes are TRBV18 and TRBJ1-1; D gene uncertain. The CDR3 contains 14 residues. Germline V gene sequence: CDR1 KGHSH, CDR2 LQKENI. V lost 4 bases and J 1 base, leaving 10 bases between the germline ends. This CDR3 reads CASSHQDSNTEAFF. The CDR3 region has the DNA TGTGCCAGCTCACACCAGGACTCGAACACTGAAGCTTTCTTT. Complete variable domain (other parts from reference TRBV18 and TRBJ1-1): NAGVMQNPRHLVRRRGQEARLRCSPMKGHSHVYWYRQLPEEGLKFMVYLQKENIIDESGMPKERFSAEFPKEGPSILRIQQVVRGDSAAYFCASSHQDSNTEAFFGQGTRLTVV.

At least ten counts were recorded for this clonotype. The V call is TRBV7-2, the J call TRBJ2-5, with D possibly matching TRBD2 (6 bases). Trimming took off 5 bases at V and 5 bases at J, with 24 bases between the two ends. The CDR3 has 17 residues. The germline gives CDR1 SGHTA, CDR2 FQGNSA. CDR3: CASSMALAGRWTETQYF. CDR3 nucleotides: TGTGCCAGCAGCATGGCCCTAGCAGGGAGGTGGACGGAGACCCAGTACTTC.

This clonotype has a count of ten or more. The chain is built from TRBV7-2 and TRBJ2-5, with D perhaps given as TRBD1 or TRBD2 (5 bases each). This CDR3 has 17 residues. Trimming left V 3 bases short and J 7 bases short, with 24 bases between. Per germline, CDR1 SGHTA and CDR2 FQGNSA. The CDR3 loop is CASSFPPPPGPPGTQYF. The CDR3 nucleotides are TGTGCCAGCAGCTTCCCTCCCCCTCCGGGACCCCCCGGGACCCAGTACTTC.

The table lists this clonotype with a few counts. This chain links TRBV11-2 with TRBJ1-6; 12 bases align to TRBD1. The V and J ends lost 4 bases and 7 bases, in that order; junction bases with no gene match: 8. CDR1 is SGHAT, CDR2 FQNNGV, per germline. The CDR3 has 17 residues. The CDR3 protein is CASSSGTGGRGNSPLHF. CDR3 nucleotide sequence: TGTGCCAGCAGCTCGGGGACAGGGGGCAGAGGGAATTCACCCCTCCACTTT.